This TCR beta chain was retrieved from a study of OX40 agonist ivuxolimab in advanced cancers. Study-level information: Dosing consisted of intravenous ivuxolimab at 0.01 to 10 mg/kg every 2 weeks. Those enrolled were 80% to 85% male, with a mean age of roughly 60 years and ages from roughly 23 to 79.

Generated by immunoSEQ multiplex PCR, the TCRdb table keeps only in-frame clones and is missing some. The sample includes tens of thousands of clones, about 89% of them seen just once. Study results and limitations: Within 6 weeks, CD4+ and CD8+ blood T cells expanded clonally at 0.1 to 3.0 mg/kg. Those patients achieving a partial response at 0.1-3.0 mg/kg showed among the lowest clonal expansion.

V was pared by 1 base and J by 0 bases, with 7 bases between. CDR3 length: 14 amino acids. The germline CDR1 and CDR2 sequences are MDHEN and SYDVKM. About this clone itself: No antigen is known for it.

This TCR derives from an adult with an advanced solid tumor such as melanoma, head and neck, liver or kidney cancer. The source was CD4+ or CD8+ T cells sorted from blood, collected in a trial of the OX40 agonist ivuxolimab. The chain is built from TRBV28 and TRBJ2-7; possible D gene TRBD1, 5 bases. CDR3 residues: CASSLYRSSYEQYF. In DNA form, the CDR3 reads TGTGCCAGCAGTTTATACAGGAGCTCCTACGAGCAGTACTTC.